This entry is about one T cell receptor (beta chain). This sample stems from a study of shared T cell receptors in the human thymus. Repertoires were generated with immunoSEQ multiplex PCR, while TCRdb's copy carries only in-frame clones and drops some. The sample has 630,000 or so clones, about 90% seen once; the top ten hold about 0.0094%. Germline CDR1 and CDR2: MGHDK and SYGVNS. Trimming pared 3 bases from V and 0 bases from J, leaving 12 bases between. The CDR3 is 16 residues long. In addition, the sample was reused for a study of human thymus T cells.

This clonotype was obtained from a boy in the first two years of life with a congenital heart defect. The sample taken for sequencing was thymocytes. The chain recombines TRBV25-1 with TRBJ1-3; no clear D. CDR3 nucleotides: TGTGCCAGCAGTGACGGCGGGCATCGCTCTGGAAACACCATATATTTT. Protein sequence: CASSDGGHRSGNTIYF.